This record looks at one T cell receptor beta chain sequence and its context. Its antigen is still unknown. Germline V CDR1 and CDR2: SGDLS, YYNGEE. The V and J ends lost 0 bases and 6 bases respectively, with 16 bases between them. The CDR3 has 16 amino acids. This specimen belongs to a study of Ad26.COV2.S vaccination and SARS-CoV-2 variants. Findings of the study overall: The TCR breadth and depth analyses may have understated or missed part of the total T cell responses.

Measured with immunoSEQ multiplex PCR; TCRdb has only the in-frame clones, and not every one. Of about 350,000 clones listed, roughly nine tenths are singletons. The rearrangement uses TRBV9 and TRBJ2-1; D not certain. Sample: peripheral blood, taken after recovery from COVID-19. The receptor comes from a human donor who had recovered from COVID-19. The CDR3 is CASSVAWGLSGNEQFF. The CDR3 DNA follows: TGTGCCAGCAGCGTAGCTTGGGGTCTTTCGGGCAATGAGCAGTTCTTC.